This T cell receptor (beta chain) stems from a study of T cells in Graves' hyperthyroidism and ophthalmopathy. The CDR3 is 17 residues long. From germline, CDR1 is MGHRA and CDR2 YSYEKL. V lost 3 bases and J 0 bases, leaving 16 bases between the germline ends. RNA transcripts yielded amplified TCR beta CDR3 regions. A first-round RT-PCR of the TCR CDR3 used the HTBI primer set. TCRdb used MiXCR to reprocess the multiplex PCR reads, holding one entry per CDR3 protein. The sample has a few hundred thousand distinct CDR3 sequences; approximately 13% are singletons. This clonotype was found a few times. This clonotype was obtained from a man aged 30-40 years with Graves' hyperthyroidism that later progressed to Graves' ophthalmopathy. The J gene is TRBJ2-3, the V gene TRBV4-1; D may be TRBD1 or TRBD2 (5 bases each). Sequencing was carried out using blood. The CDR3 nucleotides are TGCGCCAGCAGCCATCAACCGGGACCACACAGCACAGATACGCAGTATTTT. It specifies CASSHQPGPHSTDTQYF.